These 23 T cell receptor beta chains came from one sample sequenced in a study of cytomegalovirus exposure and HLA in healthy donors. With 60 Vbeta and 13 Jbeta primers, the PCR was carried out. Sequencing was performed with immunoSEQ multiplex PCR; in TCRdb, only in-frame clones are kept and a portion is missing. The repertoire consists of 75,000 to 100,000 clones, with roughly four fifths occurring once and the leading ten covering over 0.5%. The material sequenced was PBMCs. These receptors originate from a man in his thirties or forties in good health and CMV-seronegative.

This chain uses TRBV6-1 with TRBJ1-1; a possible D gene is TRBD1 (6 bases). Germline-derived CDR1 and CDR2 are MNHNS and SASEGT. The CDR3 is made up of 19 amino acids. V was clipped by 4 bases and J by 0 bases, with 24 bases between them. The CDR3 here is CASSVMGRGSRYLNTEAFF. The DNA for the CDR3 is TGTGCCAGCAGTGTTATGGGGAGGGGGAGTCGATATCTGAACACTGAAGCTTTCTTT.

In its sample, this clone was seen once. V is TRBV11-3 and J is TRBJ2-7; maybe TRBD1 (5 bases). The CDR3 totals 15 residues. The germline gives CDR1 SGHNT, CDR2 YENEEA. Trimming took 0 bases from V and 0 from J, leaving 9 bases between them. The CDR3 region is CASSLDSGNSYEQYF. The CDR3 region has the DNA TGTGCCAGCAGCTTAGACTCAGGGAACTCCTACGAGCAGTACTTC.

The chain uses TRBV7-2 and TRBJ1-4; D unresolved. CDR3 size: 13 residues. Trimming took off 2 bases at V and 8 bases at J, with 9 bases between the two ends. Germline CDR1 is SGHTA and CDR2 is FQGNSA. DNA for the CDR3: TGTGCCAGCAGCTTATGGGAGGACGAAAAACTGTTTTTT. It codes for CASSLWEDEKLFF.

This clone was counted between two and nine times. V is TRBV13 and J is TRBJ1-1; D remains unclear. The CDR3 extends over 15 amino acids. The germline V and J ends were trimmed by 3 bases and 2 bases, with 13 bases remaining between them. Looked up from germline, CDR1 is PRHDT and CDR2 is FYEKMQ (reference sequence). Written as DNA, the CDR3 is TGTGCCAGCAGCTTTTTTGAGGAAAGAAACACTGAAGCTTTCTTT. Encoded protein: CASSFFEERNTEAFF.

In DNA form, the CDR3 reads TGCGCCAGCAGCTTGGAGTCAGGGTTAGTCAACGAGCAGTACTTC. This sequence encodes CASSLESGLVNEQYF. The J gene is TRBJ2-5, the V gene TRBV5-1; D is perhaps TRBD1 (5 bases). The J call is doubtful: the DNA matches TRBJ2-7 better. The CDR3 sequence is 15 residues long. Germline CDR1 and CDR2: SGHRS and YFSETQ.

The J gene is TRBJ1-5, the V gene TRBV5-5; 10 bases agree with TRBD1. V lost 5 bases and J lost 4; bases outside the gene matches: 3. Germline V gene sequence: CDR1 SGHKS, CDR2 YYEKEE (reference sequence). CDR3 length: 14 residues. The DNA of the CDR3 is TGTGCCAGCAGTCGGACAGGGGGGAATCAGCCCCAGCATTTT. This gives the protein CASSRTGGNQPQHF.

This clone showed up just a few times. The chain uses TRBV4-1 and TRBJ1-1; 7 positions agree with TRBD1. Per germline, CDR1 MGHRA and CDR2 YSYEKL. V lost 2 bases, J lost 5 bases, and 2 bases stayed unmatched. The CDR3 runs to 13 residues. CDR3 sequence reads: CASSQLRGTEAFF. CDR3 sequence (DNA): TGCGCCAGCAGCCAACTCAGGGGGACTGAAGCTTTCTTT.

Only one count was recorded for this clone. The V and J genes are TRBV19 and TRBJ1-2, with D perhaps TRBD1 (6 bases). CDR1 is LNHDA, CDR2 SQIVND, per germline (reference sequence). V lost 6 bases and J lost 5, with 22 bases in between. The CDR3 runs 16 residues. DNA for the CDR3: TGTGCCAGTAGAGGGCAGGGGCTAGAGGGTGGTTATGGCTACACCTTC. Its protein product is CASRGQGLEGGYGYTF.

In this sample, this clone turned up a few times. The V gene is TRBV10-1, the J gene TRBJ2-3; D ambiguous. Germline loops: CDR1 WNHNN, CDR2 SYGVQD (reference sequence). Trimming took off 4 bases at V and 2 bases at J, with 10 bases between the two ends. The CDR3 spans 14 residues. The CDR3 DNA is TGCGCCAGCAGTGTTGGCGGATCCACAGATACGCAGTATTTT. Its translation is CASSVGGSTDTQYF.

This clone showed up just a few times. The gene calls are TRBV6-6 and TRBJ2-7, with D perhaps TRBD1 (6 bases). Trimming removed 2 bases at V and 5 bases at J, with 10 bases between. CDR3 size: 13 residues. CDR1 MNHNY and CDR2 SVGAGI come from the germline V gene (reference sequence). The CDR3 loop reads CASSYKGDHEQYF. CDR3 coding DNA: TGTGCCAGCAGTTACAAGGGGGACCACGAGCAGTACTTC.

The genes are TRBV13 and TRBJ1-4, with 11 bases that match TRBD1. The germline V gene encodes CDR1 PRHDT and CDR2 FYEKMQ (reference sequence). The junction had 2 bases not matched to a gene; V was cut back by 5 bases and J by 6 bases. This CDR3 contains 14 residues. The CDR3: CASSGQGAHEKLFF. The CDR3, as DNA: TGTGCCAGCAGCGGACAGGGGGCGCATGAAAAACTGTTTTTT.

In its sample, this clone was seen once. V and J are TRBV7-2 and TRBJ1-6; 7 nucleotides line up with TRBD1. The germline gives CDR1 SGHTA, CDR2 FQGNSA. The CDR3 is 19 residues long. The V gene end was trimmed by 2 bases and the J gene end by 6 bases; junction bases not matched to a gene: 16. The CDR3 DNA reads as TGTGCCAGCAGCTTAATATTAGGGCAGGGGGGAACTCCTAATTCACCCCTCCACTTT. It is translated as CASSLILGQGGTPNSPLHF.

V usage is TRBV1 and J usage is TRBJ2-7; TRBD2, the D gene given by the table, was not confirmed from the DNA. TRBV1 represents a pseudogene. The CDR3 contains 13 residues. CDR3 DNA sequence: TGCACCCGACTAGCGGGAGAGATCGACGAGCAGTACGTC. It yields the protein CTRLAGEIDEQYV.

The chain combines TRBV10-3 with TRBJ2-5; TRBD2 aligns across 14 bases. Per the germline V gene, CDR1 is ENHRY and CDR2 is SYGVKD. The J segment lost 2 bases and the V segment lost 3 bases, leaving 2 bases of the junction unmatched. The CDR3 has 16 residues. CDR3 nucleotide sequence: TGTGCCATCAGTGAAGGACTAGCGGGGGGACAAGAGACCCAGTACTTC. Amino acid sequence: CAISEGLAGGQETQYF.

This sequence joins TRBV2 and TRBJ2-3; a weak D match, TRBD1 (6 bases). With 6 bases removed from V and 4 bases from J, the gap between germline ends came to 14 bases. This CDR3 has 14 amino acids. CDR1 is SNHLY and CDR2 is FYNNEI in the germline V gene. CDR3 sequence reads: CASRATGGSDTQYF. CDR3 bases: TGTGCCAGCAGAGCGACAGGTGGTTCAGATACGCAGTATTTT.

The V and J genes are TRBV10-3 and TRBJ2-3; perhaps TRBD1 as D (5 bases). Germline-derived CDR1 and CDR2 are ENHRY and SYGVKD. V lost 0 bases and J lost 0, with 10 bases in between. This CDR3 has 16 residues. CDR3 residues: CAISESGRSSTDTQYF. CDR3 nucleotide sequence: TGTGCCATCAGTGAGTCGGGGCGGTCTAGCACAGATACGCAGTATTTT.

The gene calls are TRBV6-5 and TRBJ1-5, with TRBD1 identical over 7 bases. This CDR3 is built from 15 residues. J lost 0 bases, V lost 5 bases, and 4 bases had no gene match. Per germline, CDR1 MNHEY and CDR2 SVGAGI. CDR3 bases: TGTGCCAGCAGTCGAGGGGGCCTTAGCAATCAGCCCCAGCATTTT. Its protein product is CASSRGGLSNQPQHF.

Here the CDR3 DNA reads TGTGCCAGCAGCTTATCGGGACAGGGGTTAGGGACCTACGAGCAGTACTTC. Amino acids: CASSLSGQGLGTYEQYF. The rearrangement joins TRBV5-6 to TRBJ2-7; 10 nucleotides line up with TRBD1. Trimming at V came to 2 bases and at J to 2 bases, leaving 10 bases not matched to a gene. Germline lookup yields CDR1 SGHDT and CDR2 YYEEEE. This CDR3 is 17 amino acids long. Full variable domain (outside the CDR3, taken from reference TRBV5-6 and TRBJ2-7): DAGVTQSPTHLIKTRGQQVTLRCSPKSGHDTVSWYQQALGQGPQFIFQYYEEEERQRGNFPDRFSGHQFPNYSSELNVNALLLGDSALYLCASSLSGQGLGTYEQYFGPGTRLTVT.

V usage is TRBV7-8 and J usage is TRBJ2-5; possibly TRBD2 for D (7 bases). The CDR3 loop spans 16 amino acids. Germline V CDR1 and CDR2: SGHVS, FQNEAQ. The ends were cut back, 1 base at V and 5 bases at J, with 17 bases in the middle. CDR3 coding DNA: TGTGCCAGCAGCTTAGTCTTCGGGGGGCGCGAGGAGACCCAGTACTTC. Amino acids: CASSLVFGGREETQYF.

CDR3 in DNA: TGTGCCAGCTCACCACCGGTCGCGGGGGGCCTGGTGAATACGCAGTATTTT. This gives the protein CASSPPVAGGLVNTQYF. V and J are TRBV18 and TRBJ2-3, with 8 bases matching TRBD2. The CDR3 length is 17 residues. Trimming took 0 bases from V and 7 from J; bases not matched to a gene: 12. Per the germline V gene, CDR1 is KGHSH and CDR2 is LQKENI.

V gene TRBV19 combines with J gene TRBJ1-5; D remains ambiguous. Trimming pared 6 bases from V and 2 bases from J, leaving 14 bases between. Per germline, CDR1 LNHDA and CDR2 SQIVND (reference sequence). The CDR3 runs to 15 residues. The CDR3 protein is CASRTRTLGNQPQHF. CDR3 in DNA: TGTGCCAGTAGGACGAGGACTTTGGGCAATCAGCCCCAGCATTTT.

The V and J genes are TRBV7-9 and TRBJ1-5; TRBD1 is a possible D gene (6 bases). V dropped 4 bases and J dropped 0 bases, with 7 bases sitting between them. Germline V lookup: CDR1 SEHNR, CDR2 FQNEAQ (reference sequence). The CDR3 covers 14 residues. The CDR3 region is CASSSDSSNQPQHF. The CDR3 nucleotides read TGTGCCAGCAGCTCGGACAGTAGCAATCAGCCCCAGCATTTT.

The chain uses TRBV19 and TRBJ1-5; D might be TRBD1 (5 bases). Germline V CDR1 and CDR2: LNHDA, SQIVND (reference sequence). This CDR3 is built from 17 residues. Trimming took 3 bases from V and 0 from J, leaving 15 bases between them. This CDR3 reads CASSIRRGEYSNQPQHF. In nucleotides, the CDR3 is TGTGCCAGTAGTATCAGGAGGGGCGAATATAGCAATCAGCCCCAGCATTTT.